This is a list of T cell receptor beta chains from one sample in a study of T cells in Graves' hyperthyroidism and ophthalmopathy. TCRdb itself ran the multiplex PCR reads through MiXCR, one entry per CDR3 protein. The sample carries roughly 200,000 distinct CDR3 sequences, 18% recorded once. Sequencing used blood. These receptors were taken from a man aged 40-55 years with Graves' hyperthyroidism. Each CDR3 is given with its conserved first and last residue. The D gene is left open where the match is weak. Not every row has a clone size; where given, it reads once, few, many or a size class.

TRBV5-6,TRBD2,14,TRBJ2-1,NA,TGTGCCAGCAGCTTCAGCGGGGGGGTCAATGAGCAGTTCTTC,CASSFSGGVNEQFF
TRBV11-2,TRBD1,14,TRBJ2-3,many,TGTGCCAGCAGCTTAGGGACAGGGCCAGATACGCAGTATTTT,CASSLGTGPDTQYF
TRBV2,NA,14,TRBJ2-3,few,TGTGCCAGCGGGAAAAGGATGGGGGCAGATACGCAGTATTTT,CASGKRMGADTQYF
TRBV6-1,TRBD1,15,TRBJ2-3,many,TGTGCCAGCAGCAACCGGGACAGGGGCACAGATACGCAGTATTTT,CASSNRDRGTDTQYF
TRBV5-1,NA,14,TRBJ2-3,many,TGCGCCAGCAGCGCGGCCAATGGGCCAGATACGCAGTATTTT,CASSAANGPDTQYF
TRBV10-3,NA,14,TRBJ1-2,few,TGTGCCATCAGTGCCCGAGGGGTCGAAGAAGGCTACACCTTC,CAISARGVEEGYTF
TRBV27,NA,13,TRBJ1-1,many,TGTGCCAGCAGTCAGCACAGGGACACTGAAGCTTTCTTT,CASSQHRDTEAFF
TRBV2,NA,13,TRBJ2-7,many,TGTGCCAGCGGCGGGACAGTTTCATACGAGCAGTACTTC,CASGGTVSYEQYF
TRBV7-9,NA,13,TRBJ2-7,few,TGTGCCAGCAGCTTAGGGGGGAGATACGGGCAGTACTTC,CASSLGGRYGQYF
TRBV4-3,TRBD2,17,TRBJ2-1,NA,TGCGCCAGCAGTCCTAACCTGGGGGGGTATAGGGGCAATGAGCAGTTCTTC,CASSPNLGGYRGNEQFF
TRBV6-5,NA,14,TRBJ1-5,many,TGTGCCAGCAGTTACTTCAGGGTCGGTCAGCCCCAGCATTTT,CASSYFRVGQPQHF
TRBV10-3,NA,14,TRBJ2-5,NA,TGTGCCATCAGTGAGACCGACAGAGGAGAGACCCAGTACTTC,CAISETDRGETQYF
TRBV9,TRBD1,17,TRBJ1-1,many,TGTGCCAGCAGCGTATTAGGGGGGCAGGGGGCGAACACTGAAGCTTTCTTT,CASSVLGGQGANTEAFF
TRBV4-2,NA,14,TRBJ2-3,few,TGTGCCAGCAGCCAAGTTGCTAGCACAGATACGCAGTATTTT,CASSQVASTDTQYF
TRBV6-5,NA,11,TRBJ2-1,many,TGTGCCAGCAGTTACTCGCGTGAGCAGTTCTTC,CASSYSREQFF
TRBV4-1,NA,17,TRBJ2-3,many,TGCGCCAGCAGCCAAGAAGAACGGGGAGGAACCACAGATACGCAGTATTTT,CASSQEERGGTTDTQYF
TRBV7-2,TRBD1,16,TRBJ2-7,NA,TGTGCCAGCAGCACGTCCCTGGGGACAGCTATCTACGAGCAGTACTTC,CASSTSLGTAIYEQYF
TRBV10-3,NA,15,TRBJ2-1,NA,TGTGCCATCAGTGACAGTAGAGGGCGAGACAATGAGCAGTTCTTC,CAISDSRGRDNEQFF
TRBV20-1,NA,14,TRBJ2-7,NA,TGCAGTGCCCCCCCCCGAGCAGGGAGGAACGAGCAGTACTTC,CSAPPRAGRNEQYF
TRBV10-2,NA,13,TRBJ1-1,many,TGCGCCAGCAGTGAGGGGCCGAACACTGAAGCTTTCTTT,CASSEGPNTEAFF
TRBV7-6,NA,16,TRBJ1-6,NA,TGTGCCAGCAGCTTGTCAGGAGGGGCGAGGAATTCACCCCTCCACTTT,CASSLSGGARNSPLHF
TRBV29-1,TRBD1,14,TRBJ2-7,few,TGCAGCGTAGGGGGACAGGGGAGCTCCTACGAGCAGTACTTC,CSVGGQGSSYEQYF
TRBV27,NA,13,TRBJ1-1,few,TGTGCCAGCAGTTTAGAAAAGGAAACTGAAGCTTTCTTT,CASSLEKETEAFF
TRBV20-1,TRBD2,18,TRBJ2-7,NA,TGCAGTGCTAGAGATCCCGAGAATCCGAGCGGGAGATCCTACGAGCAGTACTTC,CSARDPENPSGRSYEQYF
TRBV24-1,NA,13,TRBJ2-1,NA,TGTGCCACCAGTGAGTACACATACAATGAGCAGTTCTTC,CATSEYTYNEQFF
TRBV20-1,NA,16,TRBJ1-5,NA,TGCAGTGCTAGAGCGGGTGAACAGTATAGCAATCAGCCCCAGCATTTT,CSARAGEQYSNQPQHF
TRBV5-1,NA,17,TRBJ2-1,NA,TGCGCCAGCAGCTTAGACCCCCCAGGGGGGGGGGGGAATGAGCAGTTCTTC,CASSLDPPGGGGNEQFF
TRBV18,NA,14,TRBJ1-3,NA,TGTGCCAGCTCTCCGGACAGCTCTGGAAACACCATATATTTT,CASSPDSSGNTIYF
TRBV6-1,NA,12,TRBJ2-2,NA,TGTGCCAGCAGGGAGCTCCCAGGGGAGCTGTTTTTT,CASRELPGELFF
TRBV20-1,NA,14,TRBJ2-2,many,TGCAGTGCAACAAAGGGACCAGCGACTGGGGAGCTGTTTTTT,CSATKGPATGELFF
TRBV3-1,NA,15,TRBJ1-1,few,TGTGCCAGCAGCCAAAGGGAGTCGGGCAACACTGAAGCTTTCTTT,CASSQRESGNTEAFF
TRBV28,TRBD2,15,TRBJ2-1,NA,TGTGCCAGCAGCAATCCCGGGGGGGCCTACAATGAGCAGTTCTTC,CASSNPGGAYNEQFF
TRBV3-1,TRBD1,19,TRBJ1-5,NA,TGTGCCAGCAGCCAATTCTCAGGGACAGGGGGCCTTGGCAATCAGCCCCAGCATTTT,CASSQFSGTGGLGNQPQHF
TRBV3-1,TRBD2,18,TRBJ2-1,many,TGTGCCAGCAGCCCAACCCGTGGGACTAGCGGGGGGGGCAATGAGCAGTTCTTC,CASSPTRGTSGGGNEQFF
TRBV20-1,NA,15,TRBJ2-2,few,TGCAGTGCGACCCGTCCGAGGGAGAACACCGGGGAGCTGTTTTTT,CSATRPRENTGELFF
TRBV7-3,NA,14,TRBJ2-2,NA,TGTGCCAGCGAGGCCGGGGCGAACACCGGGGAGCTGTTTTTT,CASEAGANTGELFF
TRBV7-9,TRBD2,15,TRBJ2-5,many,TGTGCCAGCAGCCCAGGACTAGCGGGGCAAGAGACCCAGTACTTC,CASSPGLAGQETQYF
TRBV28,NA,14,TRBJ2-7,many,TGTGCCAGCAGCCCCGCGCAGGGCCCCTACGAGCAGTACTTC,CASSPAQGPYEQYF
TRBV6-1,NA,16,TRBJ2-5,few,TGTGCCAGCAGTTCCCCTAGGGGGGGCCTGGATGGGACCCAGTACTTC,CASSSPRGGLDGTQYF
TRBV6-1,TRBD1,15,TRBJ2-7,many,TGTGCCAGCAGTGAGCTACGGGACAGGGATCACGAGCAGTACTTC,CASSELRDRDHEQYF
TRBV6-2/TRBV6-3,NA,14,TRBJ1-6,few,TGTGCCAGCAGTTATGGCGGGGGAAATTCACCCCTCCACTTT,CASSYGGGNSPLHF
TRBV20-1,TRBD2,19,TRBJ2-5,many,TGCAGTGCTACTAGTCGACTCGGACTAGCGGGGGTGTCGGGAGAGACCCAGTACTTC,CSATSRLGLAGVSGETQYF
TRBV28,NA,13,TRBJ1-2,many,TGTGCCAGCACTGGACAGATACTTCTGGGCTACACCTTC,CASTGQILLGYTF
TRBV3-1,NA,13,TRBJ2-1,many,TGTGCCAGCAGCAAAGGGACCTACAATGAGCAGTTCTTC,CASSKGTYNEQFF
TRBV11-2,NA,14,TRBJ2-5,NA,TGTGCCAGCAGCCGAGGGGGTGGGCAAGAGCCCCAGTACTTC,CASSRGGGQEPQYF
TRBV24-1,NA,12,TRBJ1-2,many,TGTGCCACCAGTGACGGACGCTATGGCTACACCTTC,CATSDGRYGYTF
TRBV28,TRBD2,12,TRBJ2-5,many,TGTGCCATCGCGGGGGGGCGAGAGACCCAGTACTTC,CAIAGGRETQYF